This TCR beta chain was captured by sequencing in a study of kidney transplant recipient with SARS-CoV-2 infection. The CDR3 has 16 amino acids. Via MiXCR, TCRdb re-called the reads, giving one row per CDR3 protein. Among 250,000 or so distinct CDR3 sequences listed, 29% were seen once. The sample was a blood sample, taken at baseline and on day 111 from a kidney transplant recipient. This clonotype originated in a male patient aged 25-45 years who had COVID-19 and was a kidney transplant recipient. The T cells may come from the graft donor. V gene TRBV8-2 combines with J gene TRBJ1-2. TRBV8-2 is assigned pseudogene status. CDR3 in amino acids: CGSLIDDSRKTYGYTF. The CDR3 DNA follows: TGTGGCAGTCTCATAGATGATAGCCGAAAGACCTATGGCTACACCTTC.